The clone carrying this T cell receptor (beta chain) showed up just a few times. This entry comes from a study of spatial heterogeneity in lung cancer. About the research overall: A consistent excess of beta-chain over alpha-chain sequences was detected.

Time point defined: sample taken at primary tumor resection. Unsorted whole RNA from tumor, nontumor lung or frozen PBMC underwent sequencing. From the 5' RACE reads, TCRdb called clonotypes with MiXCR, one entry per CDR3 protein. The table records 25,000 to 35,000 distinct CDR3 sequences, roughly 8% of them present only once. This CDR3 is built from 17 residues. V lost 6 bases, J lost 5 bases, and 13 bases stayed unmatched. Per germline, CDR1 MNHEY and CDR2 SMNVEV (reference sequence). The sample was PBMCs, taken at surgery. The J gene is TRBJ2-2, the V gene TRBV27, with 9 positions matching TRBD1. The receptor's source is a female donor with early-stage non-small cell lung cancer. The CDR3 reads CASSPAIGTGRTGELFF. Written as DNA, the CDR3 is TGTGCCAGCAGCCCCGCCATCGGGACAGGGCGAACCGGGGAGCTGTTTTTT.